This T cell receptor (beta chain) was observed in a study of blood T cell repertoires in COVID-19. Measured with immunoSEQ multiplex PCR; TCRdb has only the in-frame clones, and not every one. This sample yields 120,000 to 150,000 clones, of which roughly 89% are seen a single time; nearly 0.95% belongs to the top ten. The CDR3 is 15 residues long. After removal of 5 bases from V and 3 bases from J, the junction contained 10 bases not matched to a gene. CDR1 and CDR2 from the germline V gene are SGHTA and FQGTGA. The sample consisted of peripheral blood. This clonotype was obtained from a woman between 50 and 59 years old with acute or convalescent COVID-19. The chain couples TRBV7-3 to TRBJ2-7, with 7 bases matching TRBD1. The chain's CDR3 is CASSTGQPGGYEQYF. The CDR3 coding sequence is TGTGCCAGCAGCACTGGACAGCCAGGGGGCTACGAGCAGTACTTC.